A single sample is the source of the 30 T cell receptor beta chains below, sequenced in a study of cytomegalovirus exposure and HLA in healthy donors. Amplification used 60 Vbeta primers and 13 Jbeta primers. Assay: immunoSEQ multiplex PCR; the TCRdb copy retains only in-frame clones and omits some. The data hold nearly 110,000 clones, with around 80% observed a single time. The specimen sequenced was PBMCs. The receptors stem from a woman aged 45-60 years in good health and CMV-seropositive.

The chain has TRBV6-5 and TRBJ2-2; the D is unclear. Germline values: CDR1 MNHEY, CDR2 SVGAGI. V gave up 2 bases and J gave up 6 bases, with 10 bases separating them. The CDR3 loop spans 14 amino acids. The CDR3 sequence: CASSYDQTPGELFF. CDR3 DNA: TGTGCCAGCAGTTACGACCAGACTCCCGGGGAGCTGTTTTTT.

The V call is TRBV19, the J call TRBJ1-5; 7 positions match TRBD1. Germline assignment: CDR1 LNHDA and CDR2 SQIVND (reference sequence). Trimming removed 2 bases from V and 7 bases from J; junction bases left unmatched: 8. The CDR3 runs to 15 residues. The CDR3 loop is CASSILDRESQPQHF. The CDR3 DNA follows: TGTGCCAGTAGTATACTTGACAGGGAGAGCCAGCCCCAGCATTTT.

The chain uses TRBV18 and TRBJ2-7, with TRBD1 matching 9 bases. This CDR3 has 11 residues. CDR1 is KGHSH, CDR2 LQKENI, per germline. The V and J ends lost 6 bases and 8 bases, in that order; junction bases with no gene match: 2. The CDR3 DNA reads as TGTGCCAGCTCGGGACAGGGTCAGCAGTACTTC. Translating it yields CASSGQGQQYF.

This rearrangement joins TRBV29-1 to TRBJ1-1; unclear D gene. The CDR3 covers 11 residues. Germline V gene sequence: CDR1 SQVTM, CDR2 ANQGSEA. The V end lost 3 bases, the J end lost 6 bases, and 8 bases lay between the germline ends. Here the CDR3 DNA reads TGCAGCGTTGACAGGAAGGCTGAAGCTTTCTTT. Protein: CSVDRKAEAFF.

The table lists this clone with a few counts. V usage is TRBV7-3 and J usage is TRBJ2-2; 10 bases agree with TRBD1. The CDR3 has 16 residues. Losses at the gene ends were 4 bases for V and 1 base for J; bases not matched to a gene: 3. The germline V gene has CDR1 SGHTA and CDR2 FQGTGA. The CDR3 bases are TGTGCCAGCAGCTGGGGGACAGGGGTGAACACCGGGGAGCTGTTTTTT. Protein sequence: CASSWGTGVNTGELFF.

J is TRBJ1-2 and V is TRBV19, with D tentatively TRBD1 (5 bases). Per the germline V gene, CDR1 is LNHDA and CDR2 is SQIVND (reference sequence). Trimming cost V 3 bases and J 5 bases, with 10 bases left between them. This CDR3 region has 13 residues. The CDR3 region is CASSIDSWYGYTF. In nucleotides, the CDR3 is TGTGCCAGTAGTATTGACAGCTGGTATGGCTACACCTTC. The full variable domain, in which reference TRBV19 and TRBJ1-2 provide the parts outside the CDR3, is DGGITQSPKYLFRKEGQNVTLSCEQNLNHDAMYWYRQDPGQGLRLIYYSQIVNDFQKGDIAEGYSVSREKKESFPLTVTSAQKNPTAFYLCASSIDSWYGYTFGSGTRLTVV.

The V call is TRBV19, the J call TRBJ2-2; possibly TRBD1 for D (5 bases). Germline V gives CDR1 LNHDA, CDR2 SQIVND (reference sequence). V dropped 7 bases and J dropped 2 bases, with 11 bases sitting between them. This CDR3 comprises 14 residues. The chain's CDR3 is CASTIRENTGELFF. CDR3 sequence (DNA): TGTGCCAGTACGATCAGGGAAAACACCGGGGAGCTGTTTTTT.

V gene TRBV28 combines with J gene TRBJ1-4, with D possibly TRBD1 on 6 matching bases. V was clipped by 2 bases and J by 3 bases, with 16 bases between them. This CDR3 has 17 residues. Germline V gene sequence: CDR1 MDHEN, CDR2 SYDVKM. The CDR3 reads CASSLGPGGASNEKLFF. Here the CDR3 DNA reads TGTGCCAGCAGTTTAGGGCCCGGGGGGGCTTCTAATGAAAAACTGTTTTTT. The entire variable domain, with the rest obtained from reference TRBV28 and TRBJ1-4, is as follows: DVKVTQSSRYLVKRTGEKVFLECVQDMDHENMFWYRQDPGLGLRLIYFSYDVKMKEKGDIPEGYSVSREKKERFSLILESASTNQTSMYLCASSLGPGGASNEKLFFGSGTQLSVL.

The chain carries TRBV11-2 and TRBJ1-5, with TRBD1 identical over 7 bases. Germline assignment: CDR1 SGHAT and CDR2 FQNNGV. This CDR3 is 15 amino acids long. The trim removed 7 bases at V and 4 bases at J, leaving 10 bases unmatched. The CDR3 nucleotides are TGTGCCAGCACCAAAGACCCGGGACAGAATCAGCCCCAGCATTTT. It translates to CASTKDPGQNQPQHF.

This rearrangement joins TRBV5-1 to TRBJ1-1; D remains unclear. The CDR3 runs to 14 residues. Germline V lookup: CDR1 SGHRS, CDR2 YFSETQ. Trimming removed 5 bases from V and 5 bases from J, with 16 bases in between. The DNA for the CDR3 is TGCGCCAGCAGTTTCGAGGGTGCGGAAACTGAAGCTTTCTTT. Its translation: CASSFEGAETEAFF. The entire variable domain, with the rest obtained from reference TRBV5-1 and TRBJ1-1, is as follows: KAGVTQTPRYLIKTRGQQVTLSCSPISGHRSVSWYQQTPGQGLQFLFEYFSETQRNKGNFPGRFSGRQFSNSRSEMNVSTLELGDSALYLCASSFEGAETEAFFGQGTRLTVV.

This chain links TRBV29-1 with TRBJ2-5; TRBD1 aligns across 9 bases. The end of the DNA fits TRBJ2-7 better, so the J call may be wrong. The CDR3 loop spans 14 amino acids. Germline CDR1 and CDR2: SQVTM and ANQGSEA. The CDR3 here is CSVVGQGRSYEQYF. DNA of the CDR3: TGCAGCGTTGTAGGACAGGGGCGCTCCTACGAGCAGTACTTC.

The rearrangement links TRBV7-3 to TRBJ2-3; 10 positions match TRBD2. This CDR3 has 16 residues. The V segment lost 3 bases and the J segment 6 bases; nucleotides outside the gene matches: 9. CDR1 is SGHTA, CDR2 FQGTGA, per germline. The CDR3 nucleotides read TGTGCCAGCAGCTTTTCCTCTAGCGGGGGCAATGATACGCAGTATTTT. Translation: CASSFSSSGGNDTQYF.

The chain has TRBV7-9 and TRBJ2-1, with 8 bases lining up with TRBD1. The CDR3 spans 16 residues. The V and J ends lost 5 bases and 0 bases, in that order; junction bases with no gene match: 6. Looked up from germline, CDR1 is SEHNR and CDR2 is FQNEAQ (reference sequence). CDR3 sequence: CASSPRTGSSYNEQFF. The DNA of the CDR3 is TGTGCCAGCAGCCCCCGGACAGGGAGCTCCTACAATGAGCAGTTCTTC.

The chain recombines TRBV5-5 with TRBJ1-6; D remains unclear. This CDR3 region has 15 residues. Germline CDR1 reads SGHKS; CDR2 reads YYEKEE (reference sequence). Trimming pared 4 bases from V and 5 bases from J, leaving 13 bases between. CDR3 sequence (DNA): TGTGCCAGCAGCCCCGGTCCCCGGGATAATTCACCCCTCCACTTT. Its translation: CASSPGPRDNSPLHF.

Relative to its sample, this clone is medium-sized. This chain joins TRBV4-1 and TRBJ2-1; tentatively, D is TRBD1 (5 bases). Germline lookup yields CDR1 MGHRA and CDR2 YSYEKL. The CDR3 is 17 residues long. V lost 0 bases to trimming and J lost 5 bases, with 17 bases between them. CDR3 sequence (DNA): TGCGCCAGCAGCCAAGATGATAGGGGCCAAGCCAACAATGAGCAGTTCTTC. Protein sequence: CASSQDDRGQANNEQFF.

The chain recombines TRBV27 with TRBJ1-2; a possible D gene is TRBD1 (5 bases). Germline CDR1 MNHEY, CDR2 SMNVEV (reference sequence). CDR3 length equals 13 residues. Trimming shortened V by 1 base and J by 8 bases, and 11 bases separated the two germline ends. The CDR3 region has the DNA TGTGCCAGCAGTTTATGGGGGGGAAGAGGCTACACCTTC. Its translation is CASSLWGGRGYTF.

The genes are TRBV6-6 and TRBJ2-2; D ambiguous. The V gene's germline CDR1 is MNHNY and CDR2 SVGAGI (reference sequence). This CDR3 is built from 15 residues. V lost 5 bases, J lost 2 bases, and 12 bases lay in between. The DNA for the CDR3 is TGTGCCAGCAGTACGACACCTGACAACACCGGGGAGCTGTTTTTT. It yields the protein CASSTTPDNTGELFF.

The chain has TRBV7-2 and TRBJ1-1; 7 positions match TRBD1. The CDR3 is 13 residues long. J was trimmed by 3 bases and V by 3 bases; bases with no gene match: 1. Germline V gives CDR1 SGHTA, CDR2 FQGNSA. The CDR3 coding sequence is TGTGCCAGCAGCTTTGACAGGGACACTGAAGCTTTCTTT. Its protein is CASSFDRDTEAFF. Looking up the rest from reference TRBV7-2 and TRBJ1-1 gives the full variable domain: GAGVSQSPSNKVTEKGKDVELRCDPISGHTALYWYRQSLGQGLEFLIYFQGNSAPDKSGLPSDRFSAERTGGSVSTLTIQRTQQEDSAVYLCASSFDRDTEAFFGQGTRLTVV.

About this clone itself: This sample includes further DNA sequences coding for the same CDR3. V gene TRBV9 combines with J gene TRBJ1-6; TRBD1 agrees at 7 bases. The germline V gene has CDR1 SGDLS and CDR2 YYNGEE. The CDR3 loop spans 15 amino acids. Losses at the gene ends were 0 bases for V and 6 bases for J; bases not matched to a gene: 3. CDR3 region: CASSVGQGGNSPLHF. As DNA, the CDR3 is TGTGCCAGCAGCGTAGGACAGGGAGGTAATTCACCCCTCCACTTT.

The J gene is TRBJ1-1, the V gene TRBV29-1; 9 bases are a match to TRBD1. Trimming took 7 bases from V and 6 from J; bases not matched to a gene: 6. The CDR3 totals 12 residues. CDR1 is SQVTM and CDR2 is ANQGSEA in the germline V gene. CDR3 nucleotides: TGCAGCGGGGGGACAGGGACTTCTGAAGCTTTCTTT. It codes for CSGGTGTSEAFF.

This clone was detected only a few times. Because the CDR3 is missing its conserved closing phenylalanine or tryptophan, this is likely a read error. V is TRBV11-1 and J is TRBJ1-6; D unresolved. V was shortened by 8 bases and J by 5 bases, with 7 bases between the two germline ends. The CDR3 consists of 12 residues. The germline CDR1 and CDR2 sequences are SGHAT and FQDESV (reference sequence). This CDR3 reads CASQIHNSPLHL. Here the CDR3 DNA reads TGTGCCAGCCAGATCCATAATTCACCCCTCCACCTT.

The genes are TRBV5-1 and TRBJ1-2; TRBD1 agrees at 12 bases. V gave up 6 bases and J gave up 8 bases; unmatched junction bases: 8. This CDR3 has 14 residues. CDR1 is SGHRS and CDR2 is YFSETQ in the germline V gene. CDR3 loop: CASTRDRGLQGYTF. As DNA, the CDR3 is TGCGCCAGCACGAGGGACAGGGGGCTTCAAGGCTACACCTTC.

This clone occurred a few times. CDR3 residues: CASSRQGEGNTIYF. CDR3 nucleotides: TGTGCCAGCAGCCGCCAGGGTGAAGGAAACACCATATATTTT. The V and J genes are TRBV5-4 and TRBJ1-3, with D maybe TRBD1 (5 bases). Between the trimmed V and J ends, which lost 4 bases and 4 bases, there was a span of 12 bases. Germline-derived CDR1 and CDR2 are SGHNT and YYREEE (reference sequence). This CDR3 region has 14 residues.

The chain links TRBV10-3 to TRBJ2-6, with D perhaps matching TRBD1 (6 bases). CDR1 is ENHRY and CDR2 is SYGVKD in the germline V gene. The CDR3 loop spans 11 amino acids. Trimming left V 4 bases short and J 11 bases short, with 6 bases between. Here the CDR3 DNA reads TGTGCCATCAGTGCAGGGGACGTCCTGACTTTC. It specifies CAISAGDVLTF.

This clone was seen a few times. The V and J genes are TRBV11-2 and TRBJ2-2, with 9 bases fitting TRBD2. V was pared by 5 bases and J by 4 bases, with 8 bases of the junction left unmatched. The germline gives CDR1 SGHAT, CDR2 FQNNGV. The CDR3 loop spans 16 amino acids. Here the CDR3 reads CASSLPSGVITGELFF. In nucleotides, the CDR3 is TGTGCCAGCAGCCTCCCTAGCGGGGTAATCACCGGGGAGCTGTTTTTT.

Note on this clone: The final CDR3 position lacks the conserved phenylalanine or tryptophan, pointing to a likely read error. CDR3 sequence (DNA): TGTGCCAGCAGCCAAGGTCGCTGGGGACAGGGAGAATATGGCTACACCCTC. Its protein product is CASSQGRWGQGEYGYTL. V and J are TRBV5-6 and TRBJ1-2; 9 bases match TRBD1. This CDR3 has 17 residues. Germline V gene sequence: CDR1 SGHDT, CDR2 YYEEEE. The ends lost 4 bases at V and 5 bases at J; junction bases unmatched: 15.

This chain connects TRBV28 to TRBJ1-2; 9 nucleotides line up with TRBD1. Germline trimming cut 5 bases from V and 2 bases from J; bases unmatched to any gene: 0. The germline CDR1 and CDR2 sequences are MDHEN and SYDVKM. This CDR3 is 13 amino acids long. CDR3 region: CASSDRGNYGYTF. CDR3 DNA sequence: TGTGCCAGCAGTGACAGGGGGAACTATGGCTACACCTTC.

V is TRBV7-9 and J is TRBJ1-4; D possibly corresponds to TRBD1 (5 bases). Germline V gene data show CDR1 as SEHNR and CDR2 as FQNEAQ (reference sequence). V was clipped by 1 base and J by 10 bases, with 13 bases between them. The CDR3 runs to 14 residues. CDR3 sequence reads: CASSLEGNTGKLFF. The CDR3 coding sequence is TGTGCCAGCAGCTTAGAGGGGAACACCGGAAAACTGTTTTTT.

This clone was seen a few times. This chain connects TRBV7-8 to TRBJ1-1; D possibly corresponds to TRBD1 (5 bases). Germline V gene data show CDR1 as SGHVS and CDR2 as FQNEAQ. CDR3 size: 13 residues. V was shortened by 5 bases and J by 1 base, with 8 bases between the two germline ends. The CDR3 DNA is TGTGCCAGCAGCCCGGGGGGGAACACTGAAGCTTTCTTT. It specifies CASSPGGNTEAFF.

The J gene is TRBJ2-1, the V gene TRBV18; possibly TRBD1 for D (6 bases). This CDR3 contains 16 residues. Germline CDR1 KGHSH, CDR2 LQKENI. The V and J ends lost 3 bases and 2 bases respectively, with 14 bases between them. The DNA of the CDR3 is TGTGCCAGCTCACCTCAGGGGACCCGACCCTACAATGAGCAGTTCTTC. Protein: CASSPQGTRPYNEQFF.